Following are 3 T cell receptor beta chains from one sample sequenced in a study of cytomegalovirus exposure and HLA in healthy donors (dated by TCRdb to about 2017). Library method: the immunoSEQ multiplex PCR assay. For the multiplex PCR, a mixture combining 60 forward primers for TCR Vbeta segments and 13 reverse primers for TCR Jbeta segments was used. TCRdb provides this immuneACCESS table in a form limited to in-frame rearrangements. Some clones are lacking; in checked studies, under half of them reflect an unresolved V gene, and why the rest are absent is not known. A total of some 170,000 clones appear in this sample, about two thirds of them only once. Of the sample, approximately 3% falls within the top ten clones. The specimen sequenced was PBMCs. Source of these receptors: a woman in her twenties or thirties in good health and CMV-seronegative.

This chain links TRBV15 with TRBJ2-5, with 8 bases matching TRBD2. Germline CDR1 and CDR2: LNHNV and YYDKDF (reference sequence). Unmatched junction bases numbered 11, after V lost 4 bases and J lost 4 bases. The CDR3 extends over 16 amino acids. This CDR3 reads CATSTPSGSGRETQYF. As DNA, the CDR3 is TGTGCCACCAGCACTCCGAGCGGGAGCGGTAGAGAGACCCAGTACTTC.

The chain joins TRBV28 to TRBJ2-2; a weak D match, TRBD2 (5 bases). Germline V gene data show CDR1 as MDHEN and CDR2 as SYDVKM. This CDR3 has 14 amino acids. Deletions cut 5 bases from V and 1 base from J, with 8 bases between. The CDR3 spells CASSLGGNTGELFF. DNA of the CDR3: TGTGCCAGCAGTCTCGGAGGGAACACCGGGGAGCTGTTTTTT.

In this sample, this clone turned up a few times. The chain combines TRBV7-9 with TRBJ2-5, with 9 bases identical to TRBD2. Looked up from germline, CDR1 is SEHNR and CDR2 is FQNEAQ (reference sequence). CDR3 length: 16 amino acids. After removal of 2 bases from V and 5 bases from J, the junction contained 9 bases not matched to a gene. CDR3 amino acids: CASSLFASGVRETQYF. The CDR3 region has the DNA TGTGCCAGCAGCTTATTTGCTAGCGGGGTCCGGGAGACCCAGTACTTC.